This record covers a single T cell receptor (beta chain). This entry is derived from a study of shared clonotypes between healthy human individuals. Assay used: immunoSEQ multiplex PCR; TCRdb lists only in-frame clones, some missing. The sample gives roughly 1.4 million clones, about 98.5% of which show up once; around 0.33% is in the top ten. Germline CDR1 and CDR2: MGHDK and SYGVNS. With 5 bases removed from V and 2 bases from J, the gap between germline ends came to 18 bases. The CDR3 extends over 16 amino acids. Material: naive CD4+ T cells sorted from blood. This sample's subset: CD45RA+ positively selected. The J gene is TRBJ2-5, the V gene TRBV25-1, with D possibly being TRBD1 or TRBD2 (6 bases each). This clonotype originated in a man aged 25 to 40 in good health. This chain's CDR3 is CASSSGGGMWQETQYF. The CDR3 bases are TGTGCCAGCAGTTCCGGGGGCGGGATGTGGCAAGAGACCCAGTACTTC.